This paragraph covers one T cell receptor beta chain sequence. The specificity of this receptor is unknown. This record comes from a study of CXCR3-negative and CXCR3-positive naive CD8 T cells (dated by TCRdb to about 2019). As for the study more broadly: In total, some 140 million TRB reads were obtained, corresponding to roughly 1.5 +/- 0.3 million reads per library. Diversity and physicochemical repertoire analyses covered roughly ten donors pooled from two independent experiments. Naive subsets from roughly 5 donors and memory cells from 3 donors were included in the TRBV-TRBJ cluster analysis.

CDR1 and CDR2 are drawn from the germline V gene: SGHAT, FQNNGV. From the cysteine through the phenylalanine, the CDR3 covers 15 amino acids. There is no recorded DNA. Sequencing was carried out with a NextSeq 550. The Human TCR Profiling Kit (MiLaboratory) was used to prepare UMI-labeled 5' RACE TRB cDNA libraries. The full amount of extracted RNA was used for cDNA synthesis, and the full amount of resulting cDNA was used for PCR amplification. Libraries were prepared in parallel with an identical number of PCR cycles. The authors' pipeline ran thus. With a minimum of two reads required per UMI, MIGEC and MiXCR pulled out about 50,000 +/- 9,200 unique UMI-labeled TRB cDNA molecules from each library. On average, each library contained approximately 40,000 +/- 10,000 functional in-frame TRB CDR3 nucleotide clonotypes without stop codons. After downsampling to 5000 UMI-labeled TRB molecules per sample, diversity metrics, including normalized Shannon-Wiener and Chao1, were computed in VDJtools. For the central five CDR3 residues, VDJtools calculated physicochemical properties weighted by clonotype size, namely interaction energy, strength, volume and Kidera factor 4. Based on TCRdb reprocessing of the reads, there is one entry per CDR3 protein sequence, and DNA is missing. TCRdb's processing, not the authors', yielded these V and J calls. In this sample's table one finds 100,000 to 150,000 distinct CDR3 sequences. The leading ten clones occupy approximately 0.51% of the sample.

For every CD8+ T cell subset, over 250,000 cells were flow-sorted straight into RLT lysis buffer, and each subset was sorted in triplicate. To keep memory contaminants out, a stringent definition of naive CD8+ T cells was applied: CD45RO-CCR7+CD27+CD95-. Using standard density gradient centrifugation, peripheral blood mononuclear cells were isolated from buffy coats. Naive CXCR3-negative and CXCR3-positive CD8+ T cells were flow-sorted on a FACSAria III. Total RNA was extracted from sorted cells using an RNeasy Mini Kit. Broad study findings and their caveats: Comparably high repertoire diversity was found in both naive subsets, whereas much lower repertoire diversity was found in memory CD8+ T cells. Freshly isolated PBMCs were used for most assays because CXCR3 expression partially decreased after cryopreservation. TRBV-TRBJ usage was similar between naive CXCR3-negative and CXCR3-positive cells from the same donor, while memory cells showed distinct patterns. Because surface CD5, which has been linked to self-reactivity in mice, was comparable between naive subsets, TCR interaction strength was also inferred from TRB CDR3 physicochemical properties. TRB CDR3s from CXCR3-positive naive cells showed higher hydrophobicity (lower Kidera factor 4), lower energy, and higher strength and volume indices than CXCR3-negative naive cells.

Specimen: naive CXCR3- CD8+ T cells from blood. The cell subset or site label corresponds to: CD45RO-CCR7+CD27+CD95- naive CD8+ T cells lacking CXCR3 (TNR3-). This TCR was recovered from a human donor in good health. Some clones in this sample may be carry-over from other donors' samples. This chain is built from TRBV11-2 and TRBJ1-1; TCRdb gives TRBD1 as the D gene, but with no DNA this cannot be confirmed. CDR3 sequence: CASSFHRQLDTEAFF.